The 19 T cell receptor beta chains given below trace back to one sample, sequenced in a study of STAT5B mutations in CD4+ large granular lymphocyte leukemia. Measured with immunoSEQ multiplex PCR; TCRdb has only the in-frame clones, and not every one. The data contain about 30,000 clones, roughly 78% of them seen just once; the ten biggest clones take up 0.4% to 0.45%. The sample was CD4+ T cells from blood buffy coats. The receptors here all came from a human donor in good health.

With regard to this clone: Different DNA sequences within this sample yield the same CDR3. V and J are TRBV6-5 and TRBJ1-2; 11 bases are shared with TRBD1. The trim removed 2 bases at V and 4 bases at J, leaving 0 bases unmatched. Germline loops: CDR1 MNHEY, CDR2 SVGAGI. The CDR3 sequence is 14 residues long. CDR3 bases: TGTGCCAGCAGTTACGGGACAGGGGGCTATGGCTACACCTTC. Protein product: CASSYGTGGYGYTF.

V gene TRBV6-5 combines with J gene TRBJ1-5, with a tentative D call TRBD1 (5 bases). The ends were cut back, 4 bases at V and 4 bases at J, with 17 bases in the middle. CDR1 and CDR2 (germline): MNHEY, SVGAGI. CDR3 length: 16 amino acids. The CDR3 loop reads CASSSRRQDRNQPQHF. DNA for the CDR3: TGTGCCAGCAGTTCAAGACGACAAGACAGAAATCAGCCCCAGCATTTT.

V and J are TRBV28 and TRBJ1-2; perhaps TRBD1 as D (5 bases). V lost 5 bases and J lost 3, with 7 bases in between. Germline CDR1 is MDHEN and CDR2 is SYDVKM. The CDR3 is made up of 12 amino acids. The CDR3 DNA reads TGTGCCAGCAGTCGGGACCACTATGGCTACACCTTC. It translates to CASSRDHYGYTF.

The CDR3 loop reads CATSREGPGDSGNTIYF. DNA for the CDR3: TGTGCCACCAGCAGAGAGGGGCCAGGGGACTCTGGAAACACCATATATTTT. The chain links TRBV15 to TRBJ1-3, with a tentative D call TRBD1 (6 bases). The CDR3 contains 17 residues. Trimming removed 0 bases from V and 0 bases from J, with 12 bases in between. Per the germline V gene, CDR1 is LNHNV and CDR2 is YYDKDF (reference sequence). Full variable domain (missing parts from reference TRBV15 and TRBJ1-3): DAMVIQNPRYQVTQFGKPVTLSCSQTLNHNVMYWYQQKSSQAPKLLFHYYDKDFNNEADTPDNFQSRRPNTSFCFLDIRSPGLGDTAMYLCATSREGPGDSGNTIYFGEGSWLTVV.

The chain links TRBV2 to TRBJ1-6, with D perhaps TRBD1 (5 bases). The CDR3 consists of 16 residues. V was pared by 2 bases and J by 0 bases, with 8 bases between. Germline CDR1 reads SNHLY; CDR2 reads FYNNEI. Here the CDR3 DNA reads TGTGCCAGCAGTGAATGGGGGAGCTCCTATAATTCACCCCTCCACTTT. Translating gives CASSEWGSSYNSPLHF.

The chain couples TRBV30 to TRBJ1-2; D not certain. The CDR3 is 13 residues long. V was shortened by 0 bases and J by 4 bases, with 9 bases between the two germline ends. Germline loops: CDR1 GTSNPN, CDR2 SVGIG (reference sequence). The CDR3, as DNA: TGTGCCTGGAGTGTTCTTCTCCCCTATGGCTACACCTTC. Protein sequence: CAWSVLLPYGYTF.

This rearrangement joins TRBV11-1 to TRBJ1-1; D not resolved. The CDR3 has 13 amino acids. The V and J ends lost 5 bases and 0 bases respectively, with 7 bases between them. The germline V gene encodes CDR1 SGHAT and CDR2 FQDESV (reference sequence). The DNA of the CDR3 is TGTGCCAGCAGCGAAGAAATGAACACTGAAGCTTTCTTT. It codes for CASSEEMNTEAFF.

The DNA of the CDR3 is TGTGCCAGCAGCATCGGGACAGGGAGGTCTGAAGCTTTCTTT. It translates to CASSIGTGRSEAFF. The chain joins TRBV9 to TRBJ1-1; 9 bases map to TRBD1. Trimming removed 4 bases from V and 6 bases from J; junction bases left unmatched: 7. Germline V gene lookup returns CDR1 SGDLS and CDR2 YYNGEE. CDR3 length: 14 amino acids.

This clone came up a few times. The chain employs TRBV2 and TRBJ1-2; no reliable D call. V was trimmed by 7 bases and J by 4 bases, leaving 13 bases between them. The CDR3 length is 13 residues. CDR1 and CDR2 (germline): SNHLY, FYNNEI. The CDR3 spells CASKDDTIYGYTF. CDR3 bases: TGTGCCAGCAAGGATGACACAATCTATGGCTACACCTTC.

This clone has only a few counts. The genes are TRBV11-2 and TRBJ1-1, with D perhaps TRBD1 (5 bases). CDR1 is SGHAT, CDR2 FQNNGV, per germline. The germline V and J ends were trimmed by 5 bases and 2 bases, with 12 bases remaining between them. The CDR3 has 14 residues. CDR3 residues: CASSKTESNTEAFF. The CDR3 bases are TGTGCCAGCAGCAAGACAGAAAGCAACACTGAAGCTTTCTTT.

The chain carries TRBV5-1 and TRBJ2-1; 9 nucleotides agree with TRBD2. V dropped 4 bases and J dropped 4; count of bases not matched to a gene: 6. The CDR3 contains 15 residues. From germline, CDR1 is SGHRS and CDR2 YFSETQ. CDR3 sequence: CASSLSGGTYNEQFF. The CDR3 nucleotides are TGCGCCAGCAGCCTTAGCGGGGGTACTTACAATGAGCAGTTCTTC.

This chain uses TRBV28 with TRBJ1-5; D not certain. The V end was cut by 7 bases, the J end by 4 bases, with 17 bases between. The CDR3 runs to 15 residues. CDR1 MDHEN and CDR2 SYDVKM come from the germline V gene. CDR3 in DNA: TGTGCCAGCACCTTTCGAGAAGAATTAAATCAGCCCCAGCATTTT. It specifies CASTFREELNQPQHF.

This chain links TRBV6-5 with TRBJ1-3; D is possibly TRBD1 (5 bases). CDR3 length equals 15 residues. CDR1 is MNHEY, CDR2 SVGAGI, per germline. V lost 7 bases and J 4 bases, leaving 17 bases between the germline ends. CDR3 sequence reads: CASTNPGGSGNTIYF. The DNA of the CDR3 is TGTGCCAGCACCAACCCGGGGGGTTCCGGAAACACCATATATTTT.

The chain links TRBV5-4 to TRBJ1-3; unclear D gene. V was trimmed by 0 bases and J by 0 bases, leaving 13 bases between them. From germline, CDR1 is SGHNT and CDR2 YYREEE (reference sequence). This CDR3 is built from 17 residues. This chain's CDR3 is CASSLGGRAHSGNTIYF. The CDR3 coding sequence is TGTGCCAGCAGCTTGGGAGGCAGAGCGCACTCTGGAAACACCATATATTTT.

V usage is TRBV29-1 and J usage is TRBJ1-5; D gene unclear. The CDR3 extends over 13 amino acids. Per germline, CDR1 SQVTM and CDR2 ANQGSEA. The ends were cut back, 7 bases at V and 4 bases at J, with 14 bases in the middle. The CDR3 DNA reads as TGCAGCGCCGCCCGTGAGGTTAATCAGCCCCAGCATTTT. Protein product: CSAAREVNQPQHF. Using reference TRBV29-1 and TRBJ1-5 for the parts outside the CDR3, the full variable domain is SAVISQKPSRDICQRGTSLTIQCQVDSQVTMMFWYRQQPGQSLTLIATANQGSEATYESGFVIDKFPISRPNLTFSTLTVSNMSPEDSSIYLCSAAREVNQPQHFGDGTRLSIL.

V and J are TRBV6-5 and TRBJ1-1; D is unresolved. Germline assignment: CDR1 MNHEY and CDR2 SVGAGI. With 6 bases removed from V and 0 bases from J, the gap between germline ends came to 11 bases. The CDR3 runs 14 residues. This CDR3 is CASRETELNTEAFF. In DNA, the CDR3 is TGTGCCAGCAGAGAGACGGAGTTGAACACTGAAGCTTTCTTT.

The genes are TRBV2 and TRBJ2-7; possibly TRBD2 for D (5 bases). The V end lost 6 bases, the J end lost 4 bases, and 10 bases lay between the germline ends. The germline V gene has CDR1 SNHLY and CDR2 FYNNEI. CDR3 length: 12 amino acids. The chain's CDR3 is CASSGILYEQYF. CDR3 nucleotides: TGTGCCAGCAGCGGGATTCTTTACGAGCAGTACTTC.

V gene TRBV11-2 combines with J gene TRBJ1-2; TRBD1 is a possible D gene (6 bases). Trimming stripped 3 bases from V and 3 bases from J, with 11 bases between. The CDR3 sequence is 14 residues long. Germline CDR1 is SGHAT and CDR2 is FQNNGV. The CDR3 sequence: CASSLTGSHYGYTF. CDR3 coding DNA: TGTGCCAGCAGCTTGACAGGCTCTCACTATGGCTACACCTTC.

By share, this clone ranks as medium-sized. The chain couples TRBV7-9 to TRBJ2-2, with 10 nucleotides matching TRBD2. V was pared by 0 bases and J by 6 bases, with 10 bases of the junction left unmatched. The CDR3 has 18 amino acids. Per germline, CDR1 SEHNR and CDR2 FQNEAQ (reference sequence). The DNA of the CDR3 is TGTGCCAGCAGCTTAGCGCAACCGGCTAGCGGGGGCTCCGGGGAGCTGTTTTTT. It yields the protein CASSLAQPASGGSGELFF.